The sequence of this T cell receptor (beta chain) was determined in a study of T-cell memory formation after mild COVID-19. Looking at the study overall: Among the donors, TCR clusters were largely specific to each donor.

The CDR3 extends over 13 amino acids. V gave up 6 bases and J gave up 4 bases; unmatched junction bases: 3. The V gene's germline CDR1 is DFQATT and CDR2 SNEGSKA (reference sequence). This clonotype was recorded a few times. TCRdb redid the calling of the 5' RACE reads with MiXCR, one entry per CDR3 protein. The data show more than 300,000 distinct CDR3 sequences, less than 25% seen once. V usage is TRBV20-1 and J usage is TRBJ2-2; 9 bases map to TRBD1. The sequencing input was PBMCs or a T cell subset sorted from them (not recorded which). The clonotype originates from a man between 18 and 35 years old who had mild COVID-19 (a few samples of this study predate the infection). Cell type and time point are not known. CDR3 in DNA: TGCAGTGCACAGACAGGGGGCACCGGGGAGCTGTTTTTT. This gives the protein CSAQTGGTGELFF.